A selection of T cell receptor beta chains follows, all from one sample in a study of CD8+CD57+ T cells in acquired aplastic anemia. TCRdb reanalysed the reads using MiXCR and keeps one entry per CDR3 protein. This table holds some 190,000 distinct CDR3 sequences, less than 65% found once. The specimen was sorted CD4+, CD8+, or CD8+CD57+ T cells (not recorded which) from PBMCs. The source is a human donor in good health, serving as a control. Both conserved end residues are part of each CDR3. The D gene is left open where the match is weak. Size values are once, few and many counts, or a class for expanded clones, and some rows have none.

abundance,len,v_gene,j_gene,d_gene,CDR3aa,CDR3nt
few,12,TRBV10-2,TRBJ2-1,.,CASSDPGDEQFF,TGCGCCAGCAGTGATCCAGGGGACGAGCAGTTCTTC
.,13,TRBV30,TRBJ1-2,.,CAWSLDSNYGYTF,TGTGCCTGGAGTCTTGACAGCAACTATGGCTACACCTTC
many,13,TRBV29-1,TRBJ1-1,.,CSVRGQQNTEAFF,TGCAGCGTTCGCGGACAACAGAACACTGAAGCTTTCTTT
many,15,TRBV5-4,TRBJ1-1,.,CASTLGRREGTEAFF,TGTGCCAGCACCCTGGGGCGTCGGGAAGGCACTGAAGCTTTCTTT
many,13,TRBV27,TRBJ1-1,.,CASSLSRRTEAFF,TGTGCCAGCAGTTTGTCTCGGCGAACTGAAGCTTTCTTT
few,20,TRBV7-3,TRBJ2-6,.,CASSLISLPSGQTGANVLTF,TGTGCCAGCAGTTTGATTTCACTCCCCTCGGGGCAAACTGGGGCCAACGTCCTGACTTTC
.,10,TRBV30,TRBJ1-1,.,CAWSYTEAFF,TGTGCCTGGAGTTACACTGAAGCTTTCTTT
once,13,TRBV7-2,TRBJ2-7,.,CASSLSDNYEQYF,TGTGCCAGCAGCTTAAGCGACAACTACGAGCAGTACTTC
many,13,TRBV25-1,TRBJ2-7,.,CASRRRVLDEQYF,TGTGCCAGCAGACGACGAGTTTTGGACGAGCAGTACTTC
.,13,TRBV7-2,TRBJ1-3,.,CASSRAGTNTIYF,TGTGCCAGCAGTCGAGCGGGGACGAACACCATATATTTT
.,15,TRBV19,TRBJ2-3,TRBD1,CASSIGTANTDTQYF,TGTGCCAGTAGTATCGGGACAGCAAACACAGATACGCAGTATTTT
many,14,TRBV7-8,TRBJ1-1,TRBD1,CASSLRGRDTEAFF,TGTGCCAGCAGCCTAAGGGGGCGCGACACTGAAGCTTTCTTT
.,14,TRBV7-7,TRBJ2-5,.,CASSPIGGQETQYF,TGTGCTAGCAGCCCTATCGGAGGGCAAGAGACCCAGTACTTC
.,12,TRBV19,TRBJ1-5,.,CASAYSNQPQHF,TGTGCCAGTGCATATAGCAATCAGCCCCAGCATTTT
.,15,TRBV6-6,TRBJ2-3,TRBD2,CASSPSGTPTDTQYF,TGTGCCAGCAGCCCTAGCGGAACCCCTACAGATACGCAGTATTTT
many,15,TRBV5-1,TRBJ1-4,.,CASSLVSGGSEKLFF,TGCGCCAGCAGCTTGGTTTCGGGGGGCAGTGAAAAACTGTTTTTT
many,18,TRBV7-9,TRBJ1-5,TRBD1,CASSLEPIGTALNQPQHF,TGTGCCAGCAGCTTGGAACCTATAGGGACAGCCCTAAATCAGCCCCAGCATTTT
.,18,TRBV11-3,TRBJ1-5,TRBD1,CASSFAILETGGQSAQHF,TGTGCCAGCAGCTTCGCCATTTTAGAGACAGGGGGCCAATCAGCCCAGCATTTT
few,13,TRBV9,TRBJ2-7,TRBD1,CASSAGQGDEQYF,TGTGCCAGCAGCGCGGGACAGGGAGACGAGCAGTACTTC
.,13,TRBV7-3,TRBJ2-7,TRBD1,CASSLDRAREQYF,TGTGCCAGCAGCTTAGACAGGGCCCGCGAGCAGTACTTC
few,18,TRBV3-1,TRBJ2-7,TRBD1,CASSQSGRLWTGDYEQYF,TGTGCCAGCAGCCAAAGCGGTCGGTTATGGACAGGGGACTACGAGCAGTACTTC
few,13,TRBV2,TRBJ2-1,.,CASIKRVMDEQFF,TGTGCCAGTATAAAGCGGGTCATGGATGAGCAGTTCTTC
.,13,TRBV9,TRBJ2-7,TRBD2,CASSVGRGGEQYF,TGTGCCAGCAGCGTCGGAAGGGGAGGGGAGCAGTACTTC
.,16,TRBV30,TRBJ2-3,TRBD2,CAWSVGTSGSTDTQYF,TGTGCCTGGAGTGTAGGGACTAGCGGGAGCACAGATACGCAGTATTTT
many,15,TRBV28,TRBJ1-6,.,CASRGDRLGGSPLHF,TGTGCCAGCAGGGGGGACCGCCTTGGAGGTTCACCCCTCCACTTT
.,15,TRBV10-1,TRBJ2-5,TRBD2,CASPPGPRPGGTQYF,TGCGCCAGCCCCCCCGGACCGCGACCGGGGGGGACCCAGTACTTC